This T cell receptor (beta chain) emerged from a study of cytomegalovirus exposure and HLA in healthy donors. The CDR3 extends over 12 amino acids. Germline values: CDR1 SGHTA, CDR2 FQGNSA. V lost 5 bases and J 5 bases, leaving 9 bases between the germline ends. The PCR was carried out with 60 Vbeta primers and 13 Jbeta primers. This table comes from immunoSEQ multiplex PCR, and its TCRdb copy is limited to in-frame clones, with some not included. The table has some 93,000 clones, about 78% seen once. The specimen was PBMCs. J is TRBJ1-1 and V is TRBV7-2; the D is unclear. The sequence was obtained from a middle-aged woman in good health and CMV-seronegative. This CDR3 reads CASSPAGTEAFF. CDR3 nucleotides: TGTGCCAGCAGCCCGGCCGGGACTGAAGCTTTCTTT.